This is a list of T cell receptor beta chains from one sample in a study of beta chain features in type 1 diabetes. This table comes from immunoSEQ multiplex PCR, and its TCRdb copy is limited to in-frame clones, with some not included. The data contain 250,000 to 350,000 clones, 14% of them singletons. Sequenced sample: central memory CD4+ T cells from blood. Source of these receptors: a man aged 25 to 40 in good health. Each CDR3 is given with its conserved first and last residue. Each record gives: V gene, D gene, clone size, CDR3 length, J gene, CDR3 protein, CDR3 DNA. A D gene is named only where the DNA matches it firmly. Size is stated for part of the rows, as once, few or many counts, or as a class when the clone is expanded.

TRBV7-2,.,.,13,TRBJ2-1,CASSGLADNEQFF,TGTGCCAGCAGCGGATTAGCGGACAATGAGCAGTTCTTC
TRBV6-1,TRBD1,few,14,TRBJ1-2,CASVQGTHISGYTF,TGTGCCAGCGTACAGGGGACGCACATCTCCGGCTACACCTTC
TRBV5-6,TRBD2,few,17,TRBJ2-2,CASRSTSGGMNTGELFF,TGTGCCAGCAGGTCGACTAGCGGGGGGATGAACACCGGGGAGCTGTTTTTT
TRBV5-4,TRBD2,.,15,TRBJ2-3,CASSLASGGTDTQYF,TGTGCCAGCAGCTTGGCTAGCGGGGGCACAGATACGCAGTATTTT
TRBV19,.,many,14,TRBJ1-6,CASARSGGNSPLHF,TGTGCCAGCGCCCGCTCCGGGGGTAATTCACCCCTCCACTTT
TRBV19,TRBD1,few,15,TRBJ1-1,CASSITGQQNTEAFF,TGTGCCAGTAGTATAACGGGACAGCAGAACACTGAAGCTTTCTTT
TRBV11-2,.,few,15,TRBJ2-5,CASSFRGVFLETQYF,TGTGCCAGCAGCTTTCGGGGCGTCTTTTTGGAGACCCAGTACTTC
TRBV19,.,many,13,TRBJ2-2,CATARGVAGELFF,TGTGCTACCGCTCGAGGGGTCGCCGGGGAGCTGTTTTTT
TRBV6-1,TRBD1,few,13,TRBJ2-2,CASSTGVPGELFF,TGTGCCAGCAGCACAGGGGTTCCCGGGGAGCTGTTTTTT
TRBV5-5,.,.,14,TRBJ2-1,CASSLLGIGNEQFF,TGTGCCAGCAGCTTGTTGGGAATAGGCAATGAGCAGTTCTTC
TRBV5-4,.,few,13,TRBJ1-2,CASRSRAGDGYTF,TGTGCCAGCAGGTCCAGGGCGGGCGATGGCTACACCTTC
TRBV7-2,TRBD1,few,14,TRBJ2-7,CASRRTGDHYEQYF,TGTGCCAGCAGAAGAACAGGGGACCACTACGAGCAGTACTTC
TRBV7-2,.,.,15,TRBJ1-2,CASSLDTGLARGYTF,TGTGCCAGCAGCTTAGACACAGGGTTAGCGCGTGGCTACACCTTC
TRBV19,TRBD1,few,14,TRBJ2-3,CASSARQGSDTQYF,TGTGCCAGTAGTGCCCGACAGGGGTCAGATACGCAGTATTTT
TRBV7-9,.,.,12,TRBJ2-2,CANVRTTGELFF,TGTGCCAACGTTCGGACCACCGGGGAGCTGTTTTTT
TRBV29-1,TRBD2,.,13,TRBJ2-5,CSVGRTSDETQYF,TGCAGCGTTGGTCGGACTAGCGATGAGACCCAGTACTTC
TRBV5-4,TRBD2,.,16,TRBJ2-3,CASSPERGSDTDTQYF,TGTGCCAGCAGCCCGGAGCGGGGAAGTGACACAGATACGCAGTATTTT
TRBV30,.,.,12,TRBJ1-2,CAWSQGLHGYTF,TGTGCCTGGTCCCAGGGGCTCCATGGCTACACCTTC
TRBV6-6,TRBD1,.,13,TRBJ2-2,CASSTQGSGELFF,TGTGCCAGCAGTACACAGGGGTCCGGGGAGCTGTTTTTT
TRBV9,TRBD2,.,17,TRBJ2-1,CASSAGIGTSGNNEQFF,TGTGCCAGCAGCGCCGGAATTGGGACTAGCGGGAACAATGAGCAGTTCTTC
TRBV29-1,.,.,11,TRBJ1-4,CSVDRNEKLFF,TGCAGCGTTGACCGTAATGAAAAACTGTTTTTT